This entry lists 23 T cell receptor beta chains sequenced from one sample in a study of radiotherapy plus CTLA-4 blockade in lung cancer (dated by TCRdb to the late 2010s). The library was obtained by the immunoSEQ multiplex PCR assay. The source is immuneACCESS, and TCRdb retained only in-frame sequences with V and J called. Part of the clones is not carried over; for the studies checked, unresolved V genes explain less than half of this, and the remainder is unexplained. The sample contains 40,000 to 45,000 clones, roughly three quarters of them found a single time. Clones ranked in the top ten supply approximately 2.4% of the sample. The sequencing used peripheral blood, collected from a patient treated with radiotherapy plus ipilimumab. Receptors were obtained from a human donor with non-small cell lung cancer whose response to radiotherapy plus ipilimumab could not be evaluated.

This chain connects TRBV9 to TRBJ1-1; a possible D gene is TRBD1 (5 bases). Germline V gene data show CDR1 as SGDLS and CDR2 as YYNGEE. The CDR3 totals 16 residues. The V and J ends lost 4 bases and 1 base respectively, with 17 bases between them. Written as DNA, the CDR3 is TGTGCCAGCAGCCAAGGGGTAGGGAACGAGAACACTGAAGCTTTCTTT. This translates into CASSQGVGNENTEAFF.

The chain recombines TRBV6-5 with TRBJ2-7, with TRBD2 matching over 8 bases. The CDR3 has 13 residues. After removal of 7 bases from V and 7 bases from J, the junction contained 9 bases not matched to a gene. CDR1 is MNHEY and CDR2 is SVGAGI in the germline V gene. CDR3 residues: CASNSGRASEQYF. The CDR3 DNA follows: TGTGCCAGCAACTCCGGGAGGGCAAGTGAGCAGTACTTC.

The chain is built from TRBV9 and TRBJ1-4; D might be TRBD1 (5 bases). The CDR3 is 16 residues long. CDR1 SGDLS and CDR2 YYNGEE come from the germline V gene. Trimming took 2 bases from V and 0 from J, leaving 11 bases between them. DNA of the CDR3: TGTGCCAGCAGCGTGACCCAGGGATCAACTAATGAAAAACTGTTTTTT. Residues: CASSVTQGSTNEKLFF.

DNA of the CDR3: TGTGCCAGCAGTGACTCCGTAATCAGCTCCTACAATGAGCAGTTCTTC. This gives the protein CASSDSVISSYNEQFF. V is TRBV6-4 and J is TRBJ2-1; D ambiguous. Per the germline V gene, CDR1 is MRHNA and CDR2 is SNTAGT. The CDR3 consists of 16 residues. With 0 bases removed from V and 0 bases from J, the gap between germline ends came to 9 bases.

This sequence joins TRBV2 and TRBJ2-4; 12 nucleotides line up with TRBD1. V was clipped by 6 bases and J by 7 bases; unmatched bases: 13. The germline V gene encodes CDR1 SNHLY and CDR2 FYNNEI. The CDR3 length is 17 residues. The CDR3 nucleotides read TGTGCCAGCAGCCGAGAGCCGGGACAGGGGGCGGGGAACATTCAGTACTTC. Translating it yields CASSREPGQGAGNIQYF.

The CDR3 DNA reads TGTGCCAGCAGTGTTTATAGCGGGGGGTATGAGCAGTTCTTC. It is translated as CASSVYSGGYEQFF. The chain combines TRBV2 with TRBJ2-1; 10 nucleotides line up with TRBD2. Per the germline V gene, CDR1 is SNHLY and CDR2 is FYNNEI. This CDR3 contains 14 residues. V gave up 4 bases and J gave up 8 bases; unmatched junction bases: 5. The complete variable domain, with remaining parts taken from reference TRBV2 and TRBJ2-1, reads EPEVTQTPSHQVTQMGQEVILRCVPISNHLYFYWYRQILGQKVEFLVSFYNNEISEKSEIFDDQFSVERPDGSNFTLKIRSTKLEDSAMYFCASSVYSGGYEQFFGPGTRLTVL.

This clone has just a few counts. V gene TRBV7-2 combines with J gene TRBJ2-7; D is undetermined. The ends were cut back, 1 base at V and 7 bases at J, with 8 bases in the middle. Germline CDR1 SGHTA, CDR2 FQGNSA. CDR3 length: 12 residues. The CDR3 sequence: CASSLGLVEQYF. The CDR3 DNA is TGTGCCAGCAGCTTAGGACTCGTGGAGCAGTACTTC. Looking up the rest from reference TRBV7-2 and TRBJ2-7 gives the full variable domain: GAGVSQSPSNKVTEKGKDVELRCDPISGHTALYWYRQSLGQGLEFLIYFQGNSAPDKSGLPSDRFSAERTGGSVSTLTIQRTQQEDSAVYLCASSLGLVEQYFGPGTRLTVT.

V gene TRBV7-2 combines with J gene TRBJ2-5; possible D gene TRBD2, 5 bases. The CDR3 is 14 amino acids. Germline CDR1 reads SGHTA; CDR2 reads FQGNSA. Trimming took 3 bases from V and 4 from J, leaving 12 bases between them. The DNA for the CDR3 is TGTGCCAGCAGCTTTGGCGGGTATGGAGAGACCCAGTACTTC. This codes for CASSFGGYGETQYF.

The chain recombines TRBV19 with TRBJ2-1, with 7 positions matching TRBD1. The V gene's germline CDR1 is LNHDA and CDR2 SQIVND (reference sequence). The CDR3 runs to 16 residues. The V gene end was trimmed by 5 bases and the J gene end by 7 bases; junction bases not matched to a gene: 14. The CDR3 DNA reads TGTGCCAGTAGTTTACCGACAGGGCGAACGGGTAATGAGCAGTTCTTC. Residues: CASSLPTGRTGNEQFF.

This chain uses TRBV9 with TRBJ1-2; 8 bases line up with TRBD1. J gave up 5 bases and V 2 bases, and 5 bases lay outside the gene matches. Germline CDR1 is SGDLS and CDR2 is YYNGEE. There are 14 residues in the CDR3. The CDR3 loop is CASSVRTGPYGYTF. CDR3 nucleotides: TGTGCCAGCAGCGTCAGGACAGGGCCGTATGGCTACACCTTC.

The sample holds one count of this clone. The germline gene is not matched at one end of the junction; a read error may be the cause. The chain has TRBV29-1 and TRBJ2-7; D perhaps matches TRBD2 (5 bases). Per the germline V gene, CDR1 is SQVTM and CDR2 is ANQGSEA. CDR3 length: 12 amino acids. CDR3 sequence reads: CSVEAVRVPPSF. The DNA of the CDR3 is TGCAGCGTTGAAGCCGTGAGGGTTCCCCCTTCCTTC.

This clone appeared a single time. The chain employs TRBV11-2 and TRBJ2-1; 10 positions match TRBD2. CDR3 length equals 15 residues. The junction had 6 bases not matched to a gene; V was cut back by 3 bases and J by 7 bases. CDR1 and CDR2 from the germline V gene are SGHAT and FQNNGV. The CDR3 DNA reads TGTGCCAGCAGCTTCACTAGCGGGGTTGGAAATGAGCAGTTCTTC. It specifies CASSFTSGVGNEQFF.

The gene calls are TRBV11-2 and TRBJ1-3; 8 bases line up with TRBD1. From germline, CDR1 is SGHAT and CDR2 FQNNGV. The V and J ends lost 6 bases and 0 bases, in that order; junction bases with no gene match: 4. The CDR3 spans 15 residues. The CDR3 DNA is TGTGCCAGCAGGACGGACAGGGTCTCTGGAAACACCATATATTTT. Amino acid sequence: CASRTDRVSGNTIYF.

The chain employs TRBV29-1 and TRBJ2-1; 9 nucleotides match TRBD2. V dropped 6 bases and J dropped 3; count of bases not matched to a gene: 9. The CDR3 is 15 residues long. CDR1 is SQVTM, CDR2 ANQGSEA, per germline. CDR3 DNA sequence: TGCAGCGTCACTCCGACTAGCGGAAACTACAATGAGCAGTTCTTC. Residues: CSVTPTSGNYNEQFF.

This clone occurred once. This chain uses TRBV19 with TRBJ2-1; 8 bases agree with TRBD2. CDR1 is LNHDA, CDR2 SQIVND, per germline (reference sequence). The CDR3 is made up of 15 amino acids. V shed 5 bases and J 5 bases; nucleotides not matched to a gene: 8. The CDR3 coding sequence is TGTGCCAGTAGTTCCCGCGCGGGAGGCAACAATGAGCAGTTCTTC. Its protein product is CASSSRAGGNNEQFF.

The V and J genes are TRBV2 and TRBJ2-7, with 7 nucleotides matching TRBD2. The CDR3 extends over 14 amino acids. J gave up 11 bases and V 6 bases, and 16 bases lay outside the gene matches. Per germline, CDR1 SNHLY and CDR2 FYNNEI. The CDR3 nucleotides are TGTGCCAGCAGACTCGGGGGGACTACCGTGGTTGAGTACTTC. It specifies CASRLGGTTVVEYF. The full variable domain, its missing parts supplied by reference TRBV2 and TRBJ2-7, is EPEVTQTPSHQVTQMGQEVILRCVPISNHLYFYWYRQILGQKVEFLVSFYNNEISEKSEIFDDQFSVERPDGSNFTLKIRSTKLEDSAMYFCASRLGGTTVVEYFGPGTRLTVT.

The CDR3 nucleotides read TGTGCCAGCAGTGACCGGAGTCTCGAGCAGTACTTC. Its protein product is CASSDRSLEQYF. The V and J genes are TRBV2 and TRBJ2-7; no clear D gene. CDR1 and CDR2 from the germline V gene are SNHLY and FYNNEI. The CDR3 consists of 12 residues. Trimming took 3 bases from V and 6 from J, leaving 9 bases between them.

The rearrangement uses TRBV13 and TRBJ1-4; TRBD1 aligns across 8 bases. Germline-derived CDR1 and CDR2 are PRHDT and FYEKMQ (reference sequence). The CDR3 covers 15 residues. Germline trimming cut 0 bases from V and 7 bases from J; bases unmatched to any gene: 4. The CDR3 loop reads CASSLGAQGGEKLFF. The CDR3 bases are TGTGCCAGCAGCTTAGGGGCACAGGGGGGTGAAAAACTGTTTTTT.

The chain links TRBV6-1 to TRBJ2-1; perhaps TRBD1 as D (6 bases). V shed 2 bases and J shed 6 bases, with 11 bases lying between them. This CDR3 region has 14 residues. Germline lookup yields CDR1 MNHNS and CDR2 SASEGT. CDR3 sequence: CASSEFGQSNEQFF. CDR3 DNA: TGTGCCAGCAGTGAATTCGGACAGAGCAATGAGCAGTTCTTC.

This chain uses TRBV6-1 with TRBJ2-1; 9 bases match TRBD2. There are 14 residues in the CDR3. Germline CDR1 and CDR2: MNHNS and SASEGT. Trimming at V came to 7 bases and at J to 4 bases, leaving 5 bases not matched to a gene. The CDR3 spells CASILTSGYNEQFF. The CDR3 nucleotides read TGTGCCAGCATCTTGACTAGCGGATACAATGAGCAGTTCTTC.

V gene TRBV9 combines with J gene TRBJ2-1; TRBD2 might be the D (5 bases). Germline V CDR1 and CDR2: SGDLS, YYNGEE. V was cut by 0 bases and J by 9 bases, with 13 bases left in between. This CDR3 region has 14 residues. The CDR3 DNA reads TGTGCCAGCAGCGTAGTGGACCGGGGTCGTGAGCAGTTCTTC. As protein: CASSVVDRGREQFF.

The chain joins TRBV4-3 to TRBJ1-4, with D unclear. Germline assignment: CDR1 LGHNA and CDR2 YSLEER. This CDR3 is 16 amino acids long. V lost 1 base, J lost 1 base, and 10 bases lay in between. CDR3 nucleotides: TGCGCCAGCAGCCAAGGATCCCGGGTAACTAATGAAAAACTGTTTTTT. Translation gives CASSQGSRVTNEKLFF.

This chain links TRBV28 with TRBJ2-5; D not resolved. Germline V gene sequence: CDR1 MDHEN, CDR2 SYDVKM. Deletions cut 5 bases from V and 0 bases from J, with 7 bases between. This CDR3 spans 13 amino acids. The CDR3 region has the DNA TGTGCCAGCAGTGCCGGGTACCAAGAGACCCAGTACTTC. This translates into CASSAGYQETQYF. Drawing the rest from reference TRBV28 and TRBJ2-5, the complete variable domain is DVKVTQSSRYLVKRTGEKVFLECVQDMDHENMFWYRQDPGLGLRLIYFSYDVKMKEKGDIPEGYSVSREKKERFSLILESASTNQTSMYLCASSAGYQETQYFGPGTRLLVL.